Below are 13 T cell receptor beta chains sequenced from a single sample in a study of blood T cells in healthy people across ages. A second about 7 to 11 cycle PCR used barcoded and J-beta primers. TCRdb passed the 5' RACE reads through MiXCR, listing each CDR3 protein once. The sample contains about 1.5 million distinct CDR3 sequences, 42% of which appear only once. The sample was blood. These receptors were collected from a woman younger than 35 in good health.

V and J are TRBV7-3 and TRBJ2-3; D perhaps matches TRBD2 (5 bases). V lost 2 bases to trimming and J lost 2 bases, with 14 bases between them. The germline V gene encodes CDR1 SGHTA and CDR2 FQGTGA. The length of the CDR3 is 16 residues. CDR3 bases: TGTGCCAGCAGCTTAGATCCCGGGGTACCCACAGATACGCAGTATTTT. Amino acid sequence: CASSLDPGVPTDTQYF.

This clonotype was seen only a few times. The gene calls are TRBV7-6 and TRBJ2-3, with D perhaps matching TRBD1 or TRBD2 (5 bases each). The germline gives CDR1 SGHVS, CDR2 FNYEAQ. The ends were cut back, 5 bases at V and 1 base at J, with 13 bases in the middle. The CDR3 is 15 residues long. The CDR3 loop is CASSQGEWGTDTQYF. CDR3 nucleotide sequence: TGTGCCAGCAGCCAAGGGGAGTGGGGCACAGATACGCAGTATTTT.

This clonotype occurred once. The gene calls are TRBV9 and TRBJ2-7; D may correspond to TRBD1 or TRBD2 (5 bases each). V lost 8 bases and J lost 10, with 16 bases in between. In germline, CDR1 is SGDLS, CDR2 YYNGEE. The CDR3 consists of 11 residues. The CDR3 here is CASGEPGAQYF. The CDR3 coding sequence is TGTGCCAGTGGGGAGCCCGGGGCCCAGTACTTC. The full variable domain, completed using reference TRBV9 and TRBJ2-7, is DSGVTQTPKHLITATGQRVTLRCSPRSGDLSVYWYQQSLDQGLQFLIQYYNGEERAKGNILERFSAQQFPDLHSELNLSSLELGDSALYFCASGEPGAQYFGPGTRLTVT.

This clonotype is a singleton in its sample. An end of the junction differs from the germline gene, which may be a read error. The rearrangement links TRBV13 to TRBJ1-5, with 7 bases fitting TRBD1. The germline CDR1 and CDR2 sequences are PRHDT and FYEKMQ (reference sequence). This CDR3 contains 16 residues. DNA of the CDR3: TGTGCCGGCAGCTCCGAAGTGGACAGGCCCAATCAGCCCCAGCATTTT. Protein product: CAGSSEVDRPNQPQHF.

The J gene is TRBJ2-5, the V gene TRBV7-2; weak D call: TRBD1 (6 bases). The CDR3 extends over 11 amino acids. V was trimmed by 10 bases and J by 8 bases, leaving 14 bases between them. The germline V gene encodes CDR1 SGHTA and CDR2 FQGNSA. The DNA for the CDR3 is TGTGCCACCTCGCCAGGGGACACCCAGTACTTC. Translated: CATSPGDTQYF.

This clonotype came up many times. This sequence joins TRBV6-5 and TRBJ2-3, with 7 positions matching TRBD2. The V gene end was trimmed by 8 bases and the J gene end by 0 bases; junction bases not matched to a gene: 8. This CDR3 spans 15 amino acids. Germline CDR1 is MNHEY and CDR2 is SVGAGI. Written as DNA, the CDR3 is TGTGCCAGCCACCGACTAGCCGGGAGCACAGATACGCAGTATTTT. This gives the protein CASHRLAGSTDTQYF.

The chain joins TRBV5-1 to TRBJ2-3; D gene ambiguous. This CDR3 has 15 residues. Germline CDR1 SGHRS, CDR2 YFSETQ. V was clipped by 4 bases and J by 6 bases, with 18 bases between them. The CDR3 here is CASSLSPTGLDTQYF. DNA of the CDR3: TGCGCCAGCAGCCTCTCTCCCACCGGATTGGATACGCAGTATTTT. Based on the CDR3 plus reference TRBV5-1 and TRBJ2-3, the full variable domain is KAGVTQTPRYLIKTRGQQVTLSCSPISGHRSVSWYQQTPGQGLQFLFEYFSETQRNKGNFPGRFSGRQFSNSRSEMNVSTLELGDSALYLCASSLSPTGLDTQYFGPGTRLTVL.

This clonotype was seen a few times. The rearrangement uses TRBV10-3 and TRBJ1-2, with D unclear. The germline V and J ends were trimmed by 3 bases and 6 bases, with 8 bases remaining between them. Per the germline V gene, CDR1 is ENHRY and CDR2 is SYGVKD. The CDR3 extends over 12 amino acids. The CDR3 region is CAISEGSDGYTF. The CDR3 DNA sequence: TGTGCCATCAGTGAAGGAAGCGATGGCTACACCTTC.

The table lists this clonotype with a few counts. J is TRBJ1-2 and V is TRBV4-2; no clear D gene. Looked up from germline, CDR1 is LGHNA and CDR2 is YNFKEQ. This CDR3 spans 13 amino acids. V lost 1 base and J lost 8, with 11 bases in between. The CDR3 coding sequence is TGTGCCAGCAGCCAAGTGGGGTTCGAGGGCTACACCTTC. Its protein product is CASSQVGFEGYTF.

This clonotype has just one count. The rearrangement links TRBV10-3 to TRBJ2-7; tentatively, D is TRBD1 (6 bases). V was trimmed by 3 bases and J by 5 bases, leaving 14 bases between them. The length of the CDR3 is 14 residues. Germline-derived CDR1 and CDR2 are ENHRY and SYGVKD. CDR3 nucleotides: TGTGCCATCAGTGAAGCCCCTAGGACAGACGAGCAGTACTTC. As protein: CAISEAPRTDEQYF.

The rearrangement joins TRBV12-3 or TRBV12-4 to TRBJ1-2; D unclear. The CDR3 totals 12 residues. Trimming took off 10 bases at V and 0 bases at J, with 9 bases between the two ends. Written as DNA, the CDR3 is TGTGCCACCGCCGGGGCTAACTATGGCTACACCTTC. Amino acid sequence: CATAGANYGYTF.

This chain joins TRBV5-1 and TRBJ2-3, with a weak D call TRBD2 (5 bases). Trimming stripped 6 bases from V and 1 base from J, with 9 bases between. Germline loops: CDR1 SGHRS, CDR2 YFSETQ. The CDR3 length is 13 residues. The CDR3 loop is CASTLEGTDTQYF. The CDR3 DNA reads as TGCGCCAGCACCCTGGAGGGCACAGATACGCAGTATTTT. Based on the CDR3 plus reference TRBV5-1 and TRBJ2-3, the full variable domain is KAGVTQTPRYLIKTRGQQVTLSCSPISGHRSVSWYQQTPGQGLQFLFEYFSETQRNKGNFPGRFSGRQFSNSRSEMNVSTLELGDSALYLCASTLEGTDTQYFGPGTRLTVL.

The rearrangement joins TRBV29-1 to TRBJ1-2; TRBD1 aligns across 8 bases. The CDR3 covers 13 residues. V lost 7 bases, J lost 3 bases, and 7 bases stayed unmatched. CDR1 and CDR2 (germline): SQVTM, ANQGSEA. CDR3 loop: CSADRGEDYGYTF. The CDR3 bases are TGCAGCGCCGACAGGGGAGAGGACTATGGCTACACCTTC.